What follows are 5 T cell receptor beta chains derived from one specimen sequenced in a study of siplizumab effects on memory and regulatory T cells. The data were produced by immunoSEQ multiplex PCR, yet TCRdb's version contains in-frame clones alone and is incomplete. The table includes 100,000 or so clones, around 93% detected once. Sequencing input: CD4+ T cells sorted from blood. The receptors were sampled from a human donor in good health.

This clone was recorded only once. V and J are TRBV10-3 and TRBJ2-1; 8 bases line up with TRBD2. V lost 10 bases and J lost 5; bases outside the gene matches: 10. Germline assignment: CDR1 ENHRY and CDR2 SYGVKD. The CDR3 spans 14 residues. The CDR3 reads CASGGAGGHNEQFF. In nucleotides, the CDR3 is TGTGCCAGCGGTGGGGCGGGAGGACACAATGAGCAGTTCTTC.

The V and J genes are TRBV29-1 and TRBJ2-5; 8 nucleotides align to TRBD1. Germline CDR1 is SQVTM and CDR2 is ANQGSEA. J was trimmed by 0 bases and V by 6 bases; bases with no gene match: 9. This CDR3 comprises 15 residues. In DNA form, the CDR3 reads TGCAGCGTGGTTACAGGGGGAATGTACCAAGAGACCCAGTACTTC. The encoded protein is CSVVTGGMYQETQYF. The whole variable domain, remainder taken from reference TRBV29-1 and TRBJ2-5, is SAVISQKPSRDICQRGTSLTIQCQVDSQVTMMFWYRQQPGQSLTLIATANQGSEATYESGFVIDKFPISRPNLTFSTLTVSNMSPEDSSIYLCSVVTGGMYQETQYFGPGTRLLVL.

This chain links TRBV7-3 with TRBJ2-1; maybe TRBD1 (5 bases). V was shortened by 8 bases and J by 7 bases, with 21 bases between the two germline ends. Germline V gene sequence: CDR1 SGHTA, CDR2 FQGTGA. The CDR3 loop spans 15 amino acids. Here the CDR3 reads CASAPQQGRFNEQFF. CDR3 DNA: TGTGCCAGCGCCCCGCAGCAGGGCCGGTTTAATGAGCAGTTCTTC.

This rearrangement joins TRBV9 to TRBJ1-4, with D perhaps TRBD1 (5 bases). Germline V CDR1 and CDR2: SGDLS, YYNGEE. The CDR3 extends over 15 amino acids. The V end was cut by 2 bases, the J end by 3 bases, with 11 bases between. The CDR3 sequence: CASSVTGRSNEKLFF. CDR3 nucleotide sequence: TGTGCCAGCAGCGTCACGGGACGGTCTAATGAAAAACTGTTTTTT.

This sequence joins TRBV19 and TRBJ2-5; D gene ambiguous. The V end lost 3 bases, the J end lost 5 bases, and 10 bases lay between the germline ends. Germline values: CDR1 LNHDA, CDR2 SQIVND (reference sequence). There are 13 residues in the CDR3. CDR3 bases: TGTGCCAGTAGTATGCAGGCCGGGGAGACCCAGTACTTC. Amino acid sequence: CASSMQAGETQYF.